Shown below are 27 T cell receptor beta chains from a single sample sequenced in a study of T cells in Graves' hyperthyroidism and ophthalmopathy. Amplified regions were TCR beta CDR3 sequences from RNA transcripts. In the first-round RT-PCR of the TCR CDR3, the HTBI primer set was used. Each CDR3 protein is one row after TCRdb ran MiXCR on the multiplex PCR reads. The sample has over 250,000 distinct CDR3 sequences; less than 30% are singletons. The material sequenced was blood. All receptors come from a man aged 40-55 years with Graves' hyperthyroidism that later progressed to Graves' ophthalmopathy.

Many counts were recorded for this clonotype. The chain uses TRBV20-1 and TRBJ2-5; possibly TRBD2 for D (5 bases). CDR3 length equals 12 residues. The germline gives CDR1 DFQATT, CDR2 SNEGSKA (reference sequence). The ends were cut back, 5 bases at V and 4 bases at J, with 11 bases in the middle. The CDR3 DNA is TGCAGTGCTGTCGGACTGCCAGAGACCCAGTACTTC. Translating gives CSAVGLPETQYF.

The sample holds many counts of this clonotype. The CDR3 is CATSDWASGRAEELFF. The CDR3 coding sequence is TGTGCCACCAGTGATTGGGCTAGCGGGAGGGCCGAGGAGCTGTTTTTT. V and J are TRBV24-1 and TRBJ2-2, with 12 bases matching TRBD2. Germline loops: CDR1 KGHDR, CDR2 SFDVKD. The V and J ends lost 2 bases and 10 bases, in that order; junction bases with no gene match: 7. This CDR3 is 16 amino acids long.

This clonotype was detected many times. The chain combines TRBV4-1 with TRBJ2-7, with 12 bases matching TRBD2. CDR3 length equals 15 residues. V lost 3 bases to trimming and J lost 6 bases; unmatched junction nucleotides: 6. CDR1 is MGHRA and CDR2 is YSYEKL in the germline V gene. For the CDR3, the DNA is TGCGCCAGCAGCCAGGCGACTAGCGGGAGTACCGAGCAGTACTTC. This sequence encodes CASSQATSGSTEQYF.

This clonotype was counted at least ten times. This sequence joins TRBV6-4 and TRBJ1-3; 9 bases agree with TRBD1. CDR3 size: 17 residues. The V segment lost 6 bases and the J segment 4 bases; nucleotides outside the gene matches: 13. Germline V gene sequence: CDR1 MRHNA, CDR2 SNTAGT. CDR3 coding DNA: TGTGCCAGCAGACCAAACTTCGGGACAGGGCCGGGAAACACCATATATTTT. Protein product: CASRPNFGTGPGNTIYF.

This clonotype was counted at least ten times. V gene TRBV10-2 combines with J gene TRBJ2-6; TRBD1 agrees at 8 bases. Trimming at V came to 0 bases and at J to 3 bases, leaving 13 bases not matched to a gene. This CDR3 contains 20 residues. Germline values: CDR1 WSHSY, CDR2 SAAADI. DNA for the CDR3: TGCGCCAGCAGTGAGTCAATTCTTAGGACAGGGCCACTTGGGGCCAACGTCCTGACTTTC. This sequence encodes CASSESILRTGPLGANVLTF.

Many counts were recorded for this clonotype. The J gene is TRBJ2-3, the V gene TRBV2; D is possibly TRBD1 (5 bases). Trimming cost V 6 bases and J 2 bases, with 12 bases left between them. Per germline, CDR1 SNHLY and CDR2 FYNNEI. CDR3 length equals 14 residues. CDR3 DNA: TGTGCCAGCAGAACCAGGGTACTCACAGATACGCAGTATTTT. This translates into CASRTRVLTDTQYF.

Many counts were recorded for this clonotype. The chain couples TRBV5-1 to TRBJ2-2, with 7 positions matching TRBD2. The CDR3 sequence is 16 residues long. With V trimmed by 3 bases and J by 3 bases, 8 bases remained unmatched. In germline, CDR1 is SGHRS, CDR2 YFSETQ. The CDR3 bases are TGCGCCAGCAGCTCCACCCTAGCGGATTACACCGGGGAGCTGTTTTTT. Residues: CASSSTLADYTGELFF.

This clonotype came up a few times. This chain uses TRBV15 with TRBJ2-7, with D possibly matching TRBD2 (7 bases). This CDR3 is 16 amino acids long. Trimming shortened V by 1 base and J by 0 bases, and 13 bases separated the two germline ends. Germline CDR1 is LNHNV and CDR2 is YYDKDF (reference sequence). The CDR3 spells CATSRGGGPSSYEQYF. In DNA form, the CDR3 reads TGTGCCACCAGCAGAGGGGGGGGCCCTAGCTCCTACGAGCAGTACTTC. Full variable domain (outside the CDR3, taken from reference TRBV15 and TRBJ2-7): DAMVIQNPRYQVTQFGKPVTLSCSQTLNHNVMYWYQQKSSQAPKLLFHYYDKDFNNEADTPDNFQSRRPNTSFCFLDIRSPGLGDTAMYLCATSRGGGPSSYEQYFGPGTRLTVT.

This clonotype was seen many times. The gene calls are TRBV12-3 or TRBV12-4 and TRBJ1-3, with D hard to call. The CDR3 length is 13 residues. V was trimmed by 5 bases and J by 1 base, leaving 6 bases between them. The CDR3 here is CASSTTSGNTIYF. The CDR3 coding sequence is TGTGCCAGCAGTACCACATCTGGAAACACCATATATTTT.

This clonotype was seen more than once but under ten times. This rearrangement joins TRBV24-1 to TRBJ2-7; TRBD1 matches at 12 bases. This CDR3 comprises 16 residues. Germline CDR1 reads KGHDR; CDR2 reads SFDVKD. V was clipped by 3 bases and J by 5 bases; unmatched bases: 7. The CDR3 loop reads CATSDAGTGGLHEQYF. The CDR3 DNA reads TGTGCCACCAGTGATGCCGGGACAGGGGGCTTACACGAGCAGTACTTC.

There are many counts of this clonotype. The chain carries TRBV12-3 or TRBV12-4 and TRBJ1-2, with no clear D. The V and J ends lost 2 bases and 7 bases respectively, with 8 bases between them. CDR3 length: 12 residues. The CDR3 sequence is CASSLTGPGYTF. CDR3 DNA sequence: TGTGCCAGCAGTTTAACGGGCCCTGGCTACACCTTC.

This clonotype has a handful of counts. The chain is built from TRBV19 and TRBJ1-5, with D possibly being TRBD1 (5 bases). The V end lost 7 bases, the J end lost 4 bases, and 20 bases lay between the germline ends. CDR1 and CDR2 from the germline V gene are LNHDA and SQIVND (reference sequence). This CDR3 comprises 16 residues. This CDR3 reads CASKGSGWVGNQPQHF. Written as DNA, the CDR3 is TGTGCCAGTAAGGGGTCGGGCTGGGTCGGAAATCAGCCCCAGCATTTT.

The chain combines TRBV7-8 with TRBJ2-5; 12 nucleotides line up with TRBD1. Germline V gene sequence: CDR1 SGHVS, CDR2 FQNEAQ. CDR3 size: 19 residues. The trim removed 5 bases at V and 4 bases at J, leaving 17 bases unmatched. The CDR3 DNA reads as TGTGCCAGCAGCCCCACCGGTTTGGGGACAGGGGGCCGTCGAGAGACCCAGTACTTC. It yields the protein CASSPTGLGTGGRRETQYF.

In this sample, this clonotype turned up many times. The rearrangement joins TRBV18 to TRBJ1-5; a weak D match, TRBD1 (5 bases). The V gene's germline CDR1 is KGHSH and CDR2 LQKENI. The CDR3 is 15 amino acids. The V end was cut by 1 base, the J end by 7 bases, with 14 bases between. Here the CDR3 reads CASSPQSGGDQPQHF. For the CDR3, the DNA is TGTGCCAGCTCACCACAGTCCGGGGGGGACCAGCCCCAGCATTTT.

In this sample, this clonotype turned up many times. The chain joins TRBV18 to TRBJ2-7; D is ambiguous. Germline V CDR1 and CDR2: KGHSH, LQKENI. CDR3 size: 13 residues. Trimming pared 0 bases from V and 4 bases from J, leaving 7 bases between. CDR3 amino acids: CASSPPGGYEQYF. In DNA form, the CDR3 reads TGTGCCAGCTCACCACCGGGCGGATACGAGCAGTACTTC.

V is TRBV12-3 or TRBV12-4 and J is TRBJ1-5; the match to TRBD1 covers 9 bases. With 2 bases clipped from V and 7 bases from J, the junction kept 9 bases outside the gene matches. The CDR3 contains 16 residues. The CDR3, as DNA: TGTGCCAGCAGTTTACTACCCCGGGACAGGGAACAGCCCCAGCATTTT. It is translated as CASSLLPRDREQPQHF.

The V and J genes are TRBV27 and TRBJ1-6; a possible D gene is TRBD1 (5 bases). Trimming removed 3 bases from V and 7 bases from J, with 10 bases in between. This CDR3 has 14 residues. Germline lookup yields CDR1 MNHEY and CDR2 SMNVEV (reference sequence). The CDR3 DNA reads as TGTGCCAGCAGTTTTGGCGGGACCAATTCACCCCTCCACTTT. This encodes CASSFGGTNSPLHF.

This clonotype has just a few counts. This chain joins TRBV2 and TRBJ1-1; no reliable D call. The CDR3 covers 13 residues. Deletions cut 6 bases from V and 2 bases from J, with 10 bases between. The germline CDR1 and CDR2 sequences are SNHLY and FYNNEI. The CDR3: CASSLTPNTEAFF. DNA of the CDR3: TGTGCCAGCAGCCTGACTCCTAACACTGAAGCTTTCTTT.

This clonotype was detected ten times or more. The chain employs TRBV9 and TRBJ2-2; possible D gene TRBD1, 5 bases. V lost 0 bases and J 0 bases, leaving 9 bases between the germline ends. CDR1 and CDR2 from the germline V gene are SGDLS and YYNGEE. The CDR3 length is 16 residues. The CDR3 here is CASSVDTGANTGELFF. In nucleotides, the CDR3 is TGTGCCAGCAGCGTAGATACAGGAGCGAACACCGGGGAGCTGTTTTTT.

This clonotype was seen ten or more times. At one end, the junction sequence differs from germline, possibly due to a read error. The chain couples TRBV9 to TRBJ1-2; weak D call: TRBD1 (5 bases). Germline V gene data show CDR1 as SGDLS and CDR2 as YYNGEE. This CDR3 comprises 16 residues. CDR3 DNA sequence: TGTACCAGCAGCGTAGACCCTCAGGGATCTAACTATGGCTACACCTTC. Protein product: CTSSVDPQGSNYGYTF.

The CDR3: CSARDMGGTQYF. CDR3 coding DNA: TGCAGTGCTAGAGATATGGGGGGGACCCAGTACTTC. V usage is TRBV20-1 and J usage is TRBJ2-5; tentative D call: TRBD2 (6 bases). This CDR3 region has 12 residues. V was trimmed by 0 bases and J by 7 bases, leaving 9 bases between them. CDR1 and CDR2 (germline): DFQATT, SNEGSKA (reference sequence).

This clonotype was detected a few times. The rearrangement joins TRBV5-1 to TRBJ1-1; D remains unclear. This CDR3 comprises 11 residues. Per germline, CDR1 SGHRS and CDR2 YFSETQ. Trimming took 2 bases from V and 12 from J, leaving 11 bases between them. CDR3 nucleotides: TGCGCCAGCAGCTTCGGGAGCCAATCTTTCTTT. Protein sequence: CASSFGSQSFF.

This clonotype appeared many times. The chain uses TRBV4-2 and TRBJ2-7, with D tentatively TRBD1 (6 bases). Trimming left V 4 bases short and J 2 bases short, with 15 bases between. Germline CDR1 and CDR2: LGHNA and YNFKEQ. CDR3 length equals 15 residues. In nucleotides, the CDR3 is TGTGCCAGCAGCCGAAAGGACGGGACAACCTACGAGCAGTACTTC. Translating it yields CASSRKDGTTYEQYF.

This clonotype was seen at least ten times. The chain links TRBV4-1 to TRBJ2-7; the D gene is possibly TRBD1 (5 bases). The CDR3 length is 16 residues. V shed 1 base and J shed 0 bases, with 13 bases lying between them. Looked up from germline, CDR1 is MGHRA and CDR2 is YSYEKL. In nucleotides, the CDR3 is TGCGCCAGCAGCCAAGGTCAGGGCTACTACTCCTACGAGCAGTACTTC. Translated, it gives CASSQGQGYYSYEQYF.

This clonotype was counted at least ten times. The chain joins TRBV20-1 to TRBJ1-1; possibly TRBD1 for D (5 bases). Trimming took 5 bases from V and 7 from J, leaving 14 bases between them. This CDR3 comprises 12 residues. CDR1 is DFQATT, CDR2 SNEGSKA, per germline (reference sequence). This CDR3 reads CSAAGGTDEAFF. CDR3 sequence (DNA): TGCAGTGCTGCGGGCGGGACGGATGAAGCTTTCTTT.

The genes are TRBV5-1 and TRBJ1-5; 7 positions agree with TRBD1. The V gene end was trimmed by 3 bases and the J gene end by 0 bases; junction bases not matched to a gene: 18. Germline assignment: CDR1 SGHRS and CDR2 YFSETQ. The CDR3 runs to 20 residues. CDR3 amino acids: CASSSKFRDRAWDSNQPQHF. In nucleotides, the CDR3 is TGCGCCAGCAGCTCGAAGTTCCGGGACAGAGCATGGGATAGCAATCAGCCCCAGCATTTT.

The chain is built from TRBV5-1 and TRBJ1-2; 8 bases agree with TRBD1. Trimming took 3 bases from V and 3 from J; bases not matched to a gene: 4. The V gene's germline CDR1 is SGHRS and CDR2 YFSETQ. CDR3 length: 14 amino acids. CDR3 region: CASSSGQGYYGYTF. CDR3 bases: TGCGCCAGCAGCTCAGGACAGGGTTACTATGGCTACACCTTC.